This T cell receptor beta chain emerged from a study of blood T cells in healthy people across ages. A second PCR of about 6 to 11 cycles used a sample-barcoded 5' primer and a J-beta primer mix. TCRdb passed the 5' RACE reads through MiXCR, listing each CDR3 protein once. Among over 1,500,000 distinct CDR3 sequences listed, about two fifths were seen once. Germline CDR1 and CDR2: SQVTM and ANQGSEA. This CDR3 has 12 amino acids. The ends were cut back, 4 bases at V and 3 bases at J, with 9 bases in the middle. The sequence derives from a human donor in good health. The chain has TRBV29-1 and TRBJ1-1; D ambiguous. The sample was blood. CDR3 DNA sequence: TGCAGCGTTGTTGGGTTGGACACTGAAGCTTTCTTT. Translating gives CSVVGLDTEAFF. The whole variable domain, filled in from reference TRBV29-1 and TRBJ1-1, reads SAVISQKPSRDICQRGTSLTIQCQVDSQVTMMFWYRQQPGQSLTLIATANQGSEATYESGFVIDKFPISRPNLTFSTLTVSNMSPEDSSIYLCSVVGLDTEAFFGQGTRLTVV.